Below, 3 T cell receptor beta chains from the same sample are listed, as sequenced in a study of CD8+ T cells in alopecia areata. The treatment denotes: oral pan-JAK inhibitor, 5-10 mg twice daily. Reverse transcribed after extraction, RNA yielded cDNA as the sequencing template. The protocol was immunoSEQ multiplex PCR, while the TCRdb copy is restricted to in-frame clones and leaves out a portion. Here the sample spans 250,000 to 300,000 clones, 58% being singletons. Source: CD4+ T cells sorted from blood, taken at week 24, from a patient treated with tofacitinib. These receptors originate from a human donor with alopecia areata.

The chain recombines TRBV29-1 with TRBJ2-1, with D perhaps assigned TRBD1 or TRBD2 (6 bases each). The CDR3 has 15 amino acids. The V gene lost 6 bases and the J gene lost 4 bases, with 19 bases spanning the gap. CDR1 and CDR2 from the germline V gene are SQVTM and ANQGSEA. CDR3 nucleotide sequence: TGCAGCGTAGACTCGGGGGCTGGAGGGTACAATGAGCAGTTCTTC. Translating it yields CSVDSGAGGYNEQFF.

The rearrangement joins TRBV30 to TRBJ1-4; weak D call: TRBD1 (5 bases). Germline values: CDR1 GTSNPN, CDR2 SVGIG (reference sequence). This CDR3 is built from 14 residues. V lost 0 bases to trimming and J lost 3 bases, with 8 bases between them. For the CDR3, the DNA is TGTGCCTGGAGTGTACTCAGGGCTAATGAAAAACTGTTTTTT. Amino acids: CAWSVLRANEKLFF. Based on the CDR3 plus reference TRBV30 and TRBJ1-4, the full variable domain is SQTIHQWPATLVQPVGSPLSLECTVEGTSNPNLYWYRQAAGRGLQLLFYSVGIGQISSEVPQNLSASRPQDRQFILSSKKLLLSDSGFYLCAWSVLRANEKLFFGSGTQLSVL.

V is TRBV29-1 and J is TRBJ1-2; D is unresolved. Germline V gives CDR1 SQVTM, CDR2 ANQGSEA. The CDR3 contains 17 residues. Trimming removed 7 bases from V and 0 bases from J, with 24 bases in between. CDR3 sequence reads: CSAKGGLIPRANYGYTF. The CDR3 nucleotides are TGCAGCGCTAAAGGTGGACTCATCCCCCGGGCTAACTATGGCTACACCTTC.